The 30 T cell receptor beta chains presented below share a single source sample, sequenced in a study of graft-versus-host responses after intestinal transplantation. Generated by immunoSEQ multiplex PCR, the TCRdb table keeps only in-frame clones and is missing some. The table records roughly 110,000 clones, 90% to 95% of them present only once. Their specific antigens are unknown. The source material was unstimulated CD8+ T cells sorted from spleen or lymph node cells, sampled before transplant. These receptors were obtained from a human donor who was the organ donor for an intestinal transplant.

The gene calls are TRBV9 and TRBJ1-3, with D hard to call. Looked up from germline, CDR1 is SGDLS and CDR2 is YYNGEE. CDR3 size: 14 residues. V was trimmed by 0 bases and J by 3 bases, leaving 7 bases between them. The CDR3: CASSVVGLGNTIYF. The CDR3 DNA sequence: TGTGCCAGCAGCGTAGTCGGGCTTGGAAACACCATATATTTT.

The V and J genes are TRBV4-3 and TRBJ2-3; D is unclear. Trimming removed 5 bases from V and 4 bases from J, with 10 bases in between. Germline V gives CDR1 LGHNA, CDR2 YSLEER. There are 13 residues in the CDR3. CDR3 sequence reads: CASSALGPDTQYF. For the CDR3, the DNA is TGCGCCAGCAGCGCCCTAGGGCCAGATACGCAGTATTTT.

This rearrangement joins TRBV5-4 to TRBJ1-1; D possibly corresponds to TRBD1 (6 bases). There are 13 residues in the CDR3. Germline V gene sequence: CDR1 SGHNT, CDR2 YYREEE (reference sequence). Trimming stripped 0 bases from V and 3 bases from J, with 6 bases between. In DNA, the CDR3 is TGTGCCAGCAGCTTGGGGACAGACACTGAAGCTTTCTTT. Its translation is CASSLGTDTEAFF. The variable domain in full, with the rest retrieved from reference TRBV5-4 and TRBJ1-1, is ETGVTQSPTHLIKTRGQQVTLRCSSQSGHNTVSWYQQALGQGPQFIFQYYREEENGRGNFPPRFSGLQFPNYSSELNVNALELDDSALYLCASSLGTDTEAFFGQGTRLTVV.

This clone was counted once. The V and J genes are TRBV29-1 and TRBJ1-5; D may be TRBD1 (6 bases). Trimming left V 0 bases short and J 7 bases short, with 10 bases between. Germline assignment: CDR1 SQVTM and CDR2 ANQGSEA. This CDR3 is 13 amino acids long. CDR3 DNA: TGCAGCGTTGAAGAGGGGGCAGGGCAGCCCCAGCATTTT. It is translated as CSVEEGAGQPQHF.

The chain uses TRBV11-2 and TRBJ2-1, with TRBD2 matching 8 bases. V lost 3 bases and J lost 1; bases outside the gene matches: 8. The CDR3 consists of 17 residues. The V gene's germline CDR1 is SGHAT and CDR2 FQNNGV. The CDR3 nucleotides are TGTGCCAGCAGCTTCCGATTTAGCGGGGCATCCTACAATGAGCAGTTCTTC. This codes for CASSFRFSGASYNEQFF.

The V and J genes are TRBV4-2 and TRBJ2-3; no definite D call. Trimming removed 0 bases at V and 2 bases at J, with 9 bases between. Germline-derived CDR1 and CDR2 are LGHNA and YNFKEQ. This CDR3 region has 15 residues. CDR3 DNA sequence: TGTGCCAGCAGCCAAGAATTTGCCGACACAGATACGCAGTATTTT. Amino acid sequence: CASSQEFADTDTQYF.

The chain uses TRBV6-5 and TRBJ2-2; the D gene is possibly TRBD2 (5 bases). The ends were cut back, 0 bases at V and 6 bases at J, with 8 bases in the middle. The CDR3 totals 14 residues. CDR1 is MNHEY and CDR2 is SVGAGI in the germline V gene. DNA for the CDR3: TGTGCCAGCAGTTACTCGACTACTGCCGGGGAGCTGTTTTTT. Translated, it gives CASSYSTTAGELFF.

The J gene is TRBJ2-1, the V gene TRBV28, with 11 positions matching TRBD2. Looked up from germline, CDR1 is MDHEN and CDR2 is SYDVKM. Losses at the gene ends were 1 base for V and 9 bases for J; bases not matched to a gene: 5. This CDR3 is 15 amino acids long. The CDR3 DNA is TGTGCCAGCAGTTTATACCCTAGCGGGGGGACTGAGCAGTTCTTC. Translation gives CASSLYPSGGTEQFF.

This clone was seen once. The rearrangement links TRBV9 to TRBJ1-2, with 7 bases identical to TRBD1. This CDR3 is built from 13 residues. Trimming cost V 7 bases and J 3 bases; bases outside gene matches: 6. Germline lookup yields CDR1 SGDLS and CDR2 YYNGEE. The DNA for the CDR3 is TGTGCCAGCCTTGGGGACAGTGACTATGGCTACACCTTC. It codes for CASLGDSDYGYTF.

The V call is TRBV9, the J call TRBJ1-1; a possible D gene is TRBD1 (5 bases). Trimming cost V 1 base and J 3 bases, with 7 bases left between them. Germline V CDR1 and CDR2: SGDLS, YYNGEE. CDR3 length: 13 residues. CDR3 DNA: TGTGCCAGCAGCGTAAGGGGTGACACTGAAGCTTTCTTT. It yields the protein CASSVRGDTEAFF.

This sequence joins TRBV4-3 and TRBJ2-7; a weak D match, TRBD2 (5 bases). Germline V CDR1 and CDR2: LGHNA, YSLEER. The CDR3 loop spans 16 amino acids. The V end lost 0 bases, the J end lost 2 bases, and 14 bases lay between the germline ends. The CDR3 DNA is TGCGCCAGCAGCCAAGATCCATGGGAGTCGACCTACGAGCAGTACTTC. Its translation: CASSQDPWESTYEQYF.

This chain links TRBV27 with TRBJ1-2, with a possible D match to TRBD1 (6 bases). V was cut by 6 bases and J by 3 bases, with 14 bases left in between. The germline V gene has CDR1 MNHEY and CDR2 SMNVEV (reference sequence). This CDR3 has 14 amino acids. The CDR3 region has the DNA TGTGCCAGCAGAACCCCGGGGGGCTACTATGGCTACACCTTC. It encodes CASRTPGGYYGYTF.

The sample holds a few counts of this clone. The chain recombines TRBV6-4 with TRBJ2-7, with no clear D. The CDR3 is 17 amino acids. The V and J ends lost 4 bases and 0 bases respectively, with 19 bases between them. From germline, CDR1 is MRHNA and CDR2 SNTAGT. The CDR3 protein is CASSVGVAVRGSYEQYF. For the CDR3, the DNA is TGTGCCAGCAGTGTTGGGGTGGCCGTCCGCGGCTCCTACGAGCAGTACTTC.

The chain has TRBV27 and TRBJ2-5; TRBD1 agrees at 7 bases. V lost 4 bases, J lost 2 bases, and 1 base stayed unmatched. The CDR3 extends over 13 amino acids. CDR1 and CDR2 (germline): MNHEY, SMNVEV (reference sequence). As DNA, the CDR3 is TGTGCCAGCAGTTCACAGGGGCAAGAGACCCAGTACTTC. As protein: CASSSQGQETQYF.

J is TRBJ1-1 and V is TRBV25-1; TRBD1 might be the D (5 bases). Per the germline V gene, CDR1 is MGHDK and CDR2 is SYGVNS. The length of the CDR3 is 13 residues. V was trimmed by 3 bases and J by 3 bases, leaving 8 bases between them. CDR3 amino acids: CASSDQGYTEAFF. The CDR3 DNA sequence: TGTGCCAGCAGTGATCAGGGATACACTGAAGCTTTCTTT. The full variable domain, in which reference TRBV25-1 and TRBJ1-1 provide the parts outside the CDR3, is EADIYQTPRYLVIGTGKKITLECSQTMGHDKMYWYQQDPGMELHLIHYSYGVNSTEKGDLSSESTVSRIRTEHFPLTLESARPSHTSQYLCASSDQGYTEAFFGQGTRLTVV.

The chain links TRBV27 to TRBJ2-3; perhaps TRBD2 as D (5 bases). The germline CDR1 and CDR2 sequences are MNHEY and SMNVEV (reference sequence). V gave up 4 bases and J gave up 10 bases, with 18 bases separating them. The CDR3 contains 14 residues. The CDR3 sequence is CASSSGLVLAAQYF. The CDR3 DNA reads TGTGCCAGCAGTTCAGGACTGGTGTTGGCCGCGCAGTATTTT.

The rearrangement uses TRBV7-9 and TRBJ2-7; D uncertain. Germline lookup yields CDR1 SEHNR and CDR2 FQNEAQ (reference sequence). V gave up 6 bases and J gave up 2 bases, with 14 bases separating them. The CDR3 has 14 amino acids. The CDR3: CASSPYTDPYEQYF. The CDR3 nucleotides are TGTGCCAGCAGTCCTTACACGGATCCCTACGAGCAGTACTTC.

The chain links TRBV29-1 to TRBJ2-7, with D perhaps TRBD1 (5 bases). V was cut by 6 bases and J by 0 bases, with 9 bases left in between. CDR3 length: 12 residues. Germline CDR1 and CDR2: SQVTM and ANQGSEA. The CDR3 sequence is CSVQDNSYEQYF. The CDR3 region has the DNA TGCAGCGTCCAGGACAACTCCTACGAGCAGTACTTC.

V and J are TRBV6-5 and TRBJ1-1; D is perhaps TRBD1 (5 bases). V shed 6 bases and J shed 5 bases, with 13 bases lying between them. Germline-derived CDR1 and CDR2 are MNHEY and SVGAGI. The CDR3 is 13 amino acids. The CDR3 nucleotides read TGTGCCAGCAGCATCCTTTCAGGGACTGAAGCTTTCTTT. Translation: CASSILSGTEAFF.

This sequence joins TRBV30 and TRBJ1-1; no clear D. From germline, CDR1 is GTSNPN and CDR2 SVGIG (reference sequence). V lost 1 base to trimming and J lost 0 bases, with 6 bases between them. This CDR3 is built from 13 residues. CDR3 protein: CAWSAGLNTEAFF. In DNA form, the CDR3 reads TGTGCCTGGAGTGCCGGGTTGAACACTGAAGCTTTCTTT.

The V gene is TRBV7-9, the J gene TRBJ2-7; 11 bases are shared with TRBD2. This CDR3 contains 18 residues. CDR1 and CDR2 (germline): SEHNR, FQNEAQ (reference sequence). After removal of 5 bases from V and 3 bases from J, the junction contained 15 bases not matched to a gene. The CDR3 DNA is TGTGCCAGCAGCCCCTCCCTCGGTAGCGGGAGGGCCTACTACGAGCAGTACTTC. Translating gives CASSPSLGSGRAYYEQYF.

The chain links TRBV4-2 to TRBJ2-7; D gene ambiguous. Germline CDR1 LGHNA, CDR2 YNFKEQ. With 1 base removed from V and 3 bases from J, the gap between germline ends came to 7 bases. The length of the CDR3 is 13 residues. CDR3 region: CASSQVDRYEQYF. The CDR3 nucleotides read TGTGCCAGCAGCCAAGTAGACCGCTACGAGCAGTACTTC.

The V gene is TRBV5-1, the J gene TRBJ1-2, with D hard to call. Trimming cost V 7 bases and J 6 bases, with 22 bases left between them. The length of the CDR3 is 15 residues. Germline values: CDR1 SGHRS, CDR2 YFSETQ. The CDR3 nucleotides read TGCGCCAGCGGACCCCCGGGCCGCCCCTATAATGGCTACACCTTC. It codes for CASGPPGRPYNGYTF.

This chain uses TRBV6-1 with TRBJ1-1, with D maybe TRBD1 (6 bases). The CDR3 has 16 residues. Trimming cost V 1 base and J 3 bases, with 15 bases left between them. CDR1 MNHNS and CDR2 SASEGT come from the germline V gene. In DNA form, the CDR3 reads TGTGCCAGCAGTGAAGGACCAGGGGCAGGTGACACTGAAGCTTTCTTT. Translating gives CASSEGPGAGDTEAFF.

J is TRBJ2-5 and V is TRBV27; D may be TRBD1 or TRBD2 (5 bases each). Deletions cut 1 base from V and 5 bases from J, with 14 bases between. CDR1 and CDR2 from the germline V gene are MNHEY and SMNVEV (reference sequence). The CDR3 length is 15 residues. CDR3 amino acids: CASSLWGSVAETQYF. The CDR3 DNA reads TGTGCCAGCAGTTTATGGGGGAGTGTCGCGGAGACCCAGTACTTC.

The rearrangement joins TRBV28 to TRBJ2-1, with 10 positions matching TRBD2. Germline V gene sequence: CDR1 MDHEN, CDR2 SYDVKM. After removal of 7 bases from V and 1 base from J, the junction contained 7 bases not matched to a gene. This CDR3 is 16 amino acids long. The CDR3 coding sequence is TGTGCCAGCATCGACGGGACTAGCGTTTCCTACAATGAGCAGTTCTTC. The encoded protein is CASIDGTSVSYNEQFF.

The DNA for the CDR3 is TGCAGCGTAGATACCGGGACAGGGGATGGCTACACCTTC. This encodes CSVDTGTGDGYTF. V gene TRBV29-1 combines with J gene TRBJ1-2; 10 bases fit TRBD1. Per germline, CDR1 SQVTM and CDR2 ANQGSEA. CDR3 length: 13 amino acids. Trimming removed 6 bases from V and 6 bases from J; junction bases left unmatched: 7.

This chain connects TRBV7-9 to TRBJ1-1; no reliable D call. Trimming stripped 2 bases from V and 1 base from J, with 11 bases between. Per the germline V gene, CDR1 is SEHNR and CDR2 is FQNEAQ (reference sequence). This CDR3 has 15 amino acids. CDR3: CASSLLVRRNTEAFF. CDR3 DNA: TGTGCCAGCAGCTTATTAGTAAGGAGGAACACTGAAGCTTTCTTT.

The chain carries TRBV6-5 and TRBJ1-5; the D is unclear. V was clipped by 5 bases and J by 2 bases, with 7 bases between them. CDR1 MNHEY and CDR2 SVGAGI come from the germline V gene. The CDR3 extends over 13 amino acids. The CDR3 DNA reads TGTGCCAGCAGTACCAGACGCAATCAGCCCCAGCATTTT. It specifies CASSTRRNQPQHF.

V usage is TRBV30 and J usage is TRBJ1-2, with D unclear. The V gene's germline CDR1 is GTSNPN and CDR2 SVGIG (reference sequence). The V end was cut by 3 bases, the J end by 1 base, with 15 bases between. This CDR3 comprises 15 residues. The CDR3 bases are TGTGCCTGGAGGGTACTTACCCCTGATAACTATGGCTACACCTTC. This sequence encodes CAWRVLTPDNYGYTF.